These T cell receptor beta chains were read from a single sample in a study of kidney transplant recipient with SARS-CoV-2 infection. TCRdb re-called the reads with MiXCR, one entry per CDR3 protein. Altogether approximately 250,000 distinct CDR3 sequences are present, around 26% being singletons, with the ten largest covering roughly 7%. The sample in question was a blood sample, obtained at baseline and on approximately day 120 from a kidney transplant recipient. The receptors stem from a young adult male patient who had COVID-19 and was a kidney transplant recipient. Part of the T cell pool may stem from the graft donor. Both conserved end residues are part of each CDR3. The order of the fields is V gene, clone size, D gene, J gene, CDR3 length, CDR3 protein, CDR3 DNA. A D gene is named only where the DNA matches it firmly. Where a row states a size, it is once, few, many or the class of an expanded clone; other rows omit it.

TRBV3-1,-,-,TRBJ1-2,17,CASSISNTLRKTYGYTF,TGTGCCAGCAGCATCAGTAACACCCTTCGAAAGACCTATGGCTACACCTTC
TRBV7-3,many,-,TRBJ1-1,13,CASSLFTNTEAFF,TGTGCCAGCAGCTTATTTACGAACACTGAAGCTTTCTTT
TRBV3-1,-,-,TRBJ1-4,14,CASSQDVDAEKLFF,TGTGCCAGCAGCCAAGATGTGGACGCCGAAAAACTGTTTTTT
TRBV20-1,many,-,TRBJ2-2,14,CSHRSFGNTGELFF,TGCAGTCACCGCAGTTTCGGGAACACCGGGGAGCTGTTTTTT
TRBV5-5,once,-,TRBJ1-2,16,CASIKFVSRKTYGHTF,TGTGCCAGCATTAAATTTGTCTCGCGAAAGACCTATGGCCACACCTTC
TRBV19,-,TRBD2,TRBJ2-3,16,CASSTGTSGNTDTQYF,TGTGCCAGTAGTACGGGGACTAGCGGGAACACAGATACGCAGTATTTT
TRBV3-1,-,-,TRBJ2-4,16,CASSQVGRVAKNIQYF,TGTGCCAGCAGCCAAGTAGGTCGAGTAGCCAAAAACATTCAGTACTTC
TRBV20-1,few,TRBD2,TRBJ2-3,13,CSARTPSGGTQYF,TGCAGTGCTAGAACCCCTAGCGGAGGGACGCAGTATTTT
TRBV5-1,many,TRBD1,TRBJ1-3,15,CASTLGQASGNTIYF,TGCGCCAGCACCCTTGGACAGGCCTCTGGAAACACCATATATTTT
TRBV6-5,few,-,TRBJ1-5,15,CASSRTGISNQPQHF,TGTGCCAGCAGTCGAACAGGAATTAGCAATCAGCCCCAGCATTTT
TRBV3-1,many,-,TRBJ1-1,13,CASSLGQRAEAFF,TGTGCCAGCAGCCTAGGACAGAGGGCTGAAGCTTTCTTT
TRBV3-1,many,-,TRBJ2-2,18,CASSSVNPISGLTGELFF,TGTGCCAGCAGCTCAGTGAATCCCATTTCAGGCTTGACCGGGGAGCTGTTTTTT
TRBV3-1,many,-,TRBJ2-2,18,CASSFGIPISGLTGELFF,TGTGCCAGCAGCTTTGGTATTCCCATTTCAGGCTTGACCGGGGAGCTGTTTTTT
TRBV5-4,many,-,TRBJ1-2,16,CASCVIVPGKTYGYTF,TGTGCCAGCTGCGTCATCGTACCAGGAAAGACCTATGGCTACACCTTC
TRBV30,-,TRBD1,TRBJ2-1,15,CAWSVTGEPYNEQFF,TGTGCCTGGAGTGTAACAGGGGAACCCTACAATGAGCAGTTCTTC
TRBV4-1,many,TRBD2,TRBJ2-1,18,CASSPGTSGSLSYNEQFF,TGCGCCAGCAGCCCCGGGACTAGCGGGAGCTTATCCTACAATGAGCAGTTCTTC
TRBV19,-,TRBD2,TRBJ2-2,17,CASRWGLAGGEIGELFF,TGTGCCAGTAGATGGGGGCTAGCGGGAGGTGAGATCGGGGAGCTGTTTTTT
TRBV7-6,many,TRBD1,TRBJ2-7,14,CASSLATGTGFLYF,TGTGCCAGCAGCTTAGCTACTGGGACAGGGTTCCTGTACTTC
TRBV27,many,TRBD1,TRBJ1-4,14,CASGPGQGNEKLFF,TGTGCCAGCGGGCCGGGACAGGGGAATGAAAAACTGTTTTTT
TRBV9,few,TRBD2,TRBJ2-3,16,CASEDLGRGVTDTQYF,TGTGCCAGCGAGGATTTGGGGCGGGGGGTCACAGATACGCAGTATTTT
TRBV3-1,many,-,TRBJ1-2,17,CASSLNSTLRKTYGYTF,TGTGCCAGCAGCCTTAACAGCACCCTTCGAAAGACCTATGGCTACACCTTC
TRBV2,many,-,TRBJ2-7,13,CASSRQGGYEQYF,TGTGCCAGCAGTCGACAGGGAGGCTACGAGCAGTACTTC